This is a list of T cell receptor beta chains from one sample in a study of cytomegalovirus exposure and HLA in healthy donors. Sequencing used immunoSEQ multiplex PCR; TCRdb keeps in-frame clones, though not all of them. This sample has 140,000 to 150,000 clones, with 68% found just once. Input material: PBMCs. These receptors came from a man aged 60 to 69 in good health and CMV-seronegative. Both conserved end residues are trimmed from each CDR3. Each record gives: V gene, J gene, D gene, CDR3 protein. The D gene is left open where the match is weak.

TRBV27	TRBJ1-1	TRBD1	ASSVGTGRPGDTEAF
TRBV25-1	TRBJ2-7	TRBD1	ASSEYSTGGLYEQY
TRBV9	TRBJ1-2	-	ASSVRDNYGYT
TRBV6-1	TRBJ2-7	TRBD2	ASSDPPGAGEYEQY
TRBV11-2	TRBJ1-1	TRBD1	ASSLLTGKAEAF
TRBV13	TRBJ1-3	TRBD1	ASSLRRTGSSGNTIY
TRBV7-6	TRBJ2-7	-	ASSSLEGGEQY
TRBV14	TRBJ1-3	-	ASSQDLGVNGNTIY
TRBV28	TRBJ1-4	-	ASSFRLAGRNNEKLF
TRBV5-1	TRBJ2-2	-	ASSPGDFDDTGELF
TRBV27	TRBJ2-5	-	ASSFWPGETQY
TRBV7-2	TRBJ2-1	TRBD2	ASSLAAASGMYNEQF
TRBV27	TRBJ1-1	-	ASSRNLLADTEAF
TRBV10-3	TRBJ1-1	-	ATSGPAGGGADTEAF
TRBV6-6	TRBJ2-2	TRBD2	ASTPERDGELF
TRBV29-1	TRBJ1-5	-	SVEDGSGDQPQH
TRBV6-5	TRBJ1-1	-	ASSGVNTEAF
TRBV9	TRBJ2-7	TRBD2	ASSDSSGPSEQY
TRBV4-3	TRBJ1-3	TRBD1	ASSQDRGTGNTIY
TRBV5-1	TRBJ2-3	-	ASSLSQGTDTQY
TRBV25-1	TRBJ2-3	TRBD2	ASSISGLYSTDTQY
TRBV5-1	-	-	ASSLYSGPYEQY
TRBV4-1	TRBJ2-7	TRBD2	ASSQAGGRVVLDEQY
TRBV28	TRBJ1-5	-	ASSLLEEYSNQPQH
TRBV19	TRBJ1-1	-	ASSPQGKGVGGTEAF
TRBV30	TRBJ2-7	-	ACLRDSYEQY
TRBV28	TRBJ1-3	TRBD1	ASSLAQGASSGNTIY
TRBV15	TRBJ1-5	TRBD1	ATSRHTGGGGQPQH
TRBV28	TRBJ2-7	TRBD1	ASSSPGGAYEQY
TRBV5-1	TRBJ2-3	-	ASSLNIQGPDTQY
TRBV7-3	TRBJ2-5	TRBD1	ASSRGGTETQY
TRBV7-9	TRBJ2-1	TRBD2	ASSPTSASSYNEQF
TRBV7-3	TRBJ2-2	TRBD1	ASSLAPDRVTGELF
TRBV6-5	TRBJ2-1	TRBD2	ASGLAGAGDEQF
TRBV5-4	TRBJ1-1	TRBD1	ASSLGRQGLAEAF
TRBV29-1	TRBJ2-7	-	SVLTGYYEQY
TRBV7-2	TRBJ1-5	-	ASSLTVGGGNQPQH
TRBV30	TRBJ2-7	-	AWGGNSYEQY
TRBV11-2	TRBJ2-5	-	ASSSSETQY
TRBV6-6	TRBJ2-3	TRBD2	ASSYSGGRVPDTQY
TRBV28	TRBJ2-7	-	ASRVGGGDLV
TRBV5-1	TRBJ1-3	-	ASSLAGVRRGNTTY
TRBV29-1	TRBJ2-1	-	SVVLFGAGTSYNEQF
TRBV5-1	TRBJ1-1	TRBD1	ASSSGQGGEAF
TRBV6-5	TRBJ1-1	-	ASDYRVSTEAF
TRBV2	TRBJ2-3	-	ASSEGGGEVTDTQY
TRBV27	TRBJ2-3	TRBD2	ASSLAGGGTDTQY
TRBV6-6	TRBJ1-3	-	ASSTQGSGNTIY
TRBV4-3	TRBJ1-4	TRBD1	ASSQEDREWEEKLF
TRBV19	TRBJ1-5	-	ASSRDYYQPQH
TRBV18	TRBJ2-1	-	ASSPREITYNEQF